This TCR beta chain derives from a study of shared clonotypes between healthy human individuals. Points from the study as a whole: Generation of non-shared clonotypes was less probable than generation of clonotypes shared by all four donors.

The method was immunoSEQ multiplex PCR; TCRdb's version includes in-frame clones alone and lacks a portion of them. The top ten clones hold about 24% of a sample with hundreds of thousands of clones, around 93% of them seen once. Comments on this clone: Its antigen is as yet unknown.

The germline V gene has CDR1 SGHTA and CDR2 FQGNSA. The CDR3 is 13 amino acids. J gave up 2 bases and V 5 bases, and 2 bases lay outside the gene matches. CD45RO-negative, CCR7-positively selected cells formed the naive CD8 fraction, excluding terminally differentiated effector memory CD45RA+ cells. Donors comprised healthy HIV-negative adults lacking recent acute infections or vaccinations. The sequence was collected from a man in his thirties or forties in good health. Input material: naive CD8+ T cells sorted from blood. V and J are TRBV7-2 and TRBJ1-2; 7 bases agree with TRBD1. In DNA form, the CDR3 reads TGTGCCAGCAGCCCGGGACAGAACTATGGCTACACCTTC. This sequence encodes CASSPGQNYGYTF. The full variable domain, in which reference TRBV7-2 and TRBJ1-2 provide the parts outside the CDR3, is GAGVSQSPSNKVTEKGKDVELRCDPISGHTALYWYRQSLGQGLEFLIYFQGNSAPDKSGLPSDRFSAERTGGSVSTLTIQRTQQEDSAVYLCASSPGQNYGYTFGSGTRLTVV.